The 26 T cell receptor beta chains reported below all come from one sample, sequenced in a study of T cells in Graves' hyperthyroidism and ophthalmopathy (dated by TCRdb to between 2019 and 2020). The method behind the library was multiplex PCR. The listed sequencing device is Illumina HiSeq 2000. Amplification of TCR beta CDR3 regions was carried out from RNA transcripts. A first-round RT-PCR of the TCR CDR3 used the HTBI primer set with the Qiagen OneStep RT-PCR kit. TCRdb reanalyzed the raw reads on its own, using fastp at Q25 for trimming and MiXCR for clone calling, and kept in-frame beta chains. Rows are combined by CDR3 protein, so each entry shows the most common genes and DNA. The sample profile shows 600,000 to 700,000 distinct CDR3 sequences; under 15% of them were found once. The top ten clones comprise around 4.5% of the sample. Material for sequencing was blood. These receptors were taken from a woman aged 40 to 50 with Graves' ophthalmopathy.

The chain couples TRBV25-1 to TRBJ2-3; D call uncertain. Germline CDR1 MGHDK, CDR2 SYGVNS. Trimming took off 4 bases at V and 6 bases at J, with 17 bases between the two ends. The CDR3 length is 15 residues. The CDR3, as DNA: TGTGCCAGCAGTGGAAACGGTCCATTGAGGGATACGCAGTATTTT. Its translation is CASSGNGPLRDTQYF.

The V gene is TRBV2, the J gene TRBJ1-2, with no clear D. Germline V gene lookup returns CDR1 SNHLY and CDR2 FYNNEI. Trimming took off 2 bases at V and 5 bases at J, with 21 bases between the two ends. CDR3 size: 17 residues. CDR3 amino acids: CASSERMGPVGLYGYTF. CDR3 sequence (DNA): TGTGCCAGCAGTGAAAGAATGGGCCCAGTAGGCCTATATGGCTACACCTTC.

This clonotype was seen many times. The chain uses TRBV6-1 and TRBJ2-7; 12 bases map to TRBD1. The germline V gene has CDR1 MNHNS and CDR2 SASEGT. There are 16 residues in the CDR3. V lost 6 bases to trimming and J lost 5 bases; unmatched junction nucleotides: 11. DNA of the CDR3: TGTGCCAGCAGGCGGGAATCCGGGACAGGGGGCCACGAGCAGTACTTC. Protein product: CASRRESGTGGHEQYF.

This clonotype has at least ten counts. V gene TRBV7-9 combines with J gene TRBJ2-5; D is perhaps TRBD1 or TRBD2 (5 bases each). V lost 5 bases to trimming and J lost 7 bases, with 14 bases between them. The CDR3 is made up of 13 amino acids. Germline V lookup: CDR1 SEHNR, CDR2 FQNEAQ (reference sequence). The CDR3 protein is CASSTKGSGTQYF. The DNA for the CDR3 is TGTGCCAGCAGCACCAAGGGGAGTGGGACCCAGTACTTC.

Many counts were recorded for this clonotype. The genes are TRBV19 and TRBJ1-5; tentative D call: TRBD1 (5 bases). Germline CDR1 reads LNHDA; CDR2 reads SQIVND (reference sequence). Trimming stripped 5 bases from V and 7 bases from J, with 15 bases between. CDR3 size: 14 residues. The CDR3 DNA reads as TGTGCCAGTAGTGGCGGACAAGGGTACCAGCCCCAGCATTTT. This translates into CASSGGQGYQPQHF.

This clonotype was counted at least ten times. The V call is TRBV7-2, the J call TRBJ2-7; D ambiguous. Germline V gene lookup returns CDR1 SGHTA and CDR2 FQGNSA. Deletions cut 5 bases from V and 1 base from J, with 12 bases between. CDR3 size: 14 residues. The CDR3 here is CASSTLGRSYEQYF. DNA of the CDR3: TGTGCCAGCAGCACCCTGGGAAGATCCTACGAGCAGTACTTC.

This clonotype showed up just a few times. This rearrangement joins TRBV5-1 to TRBJ2-2; tentative D call: TRBD2 (5 bases). This CDR3 region has 14 residues. Germline CDR1 SGHRS, CDR2 YFSETQ. Trimming left V 3 bases short and J 7 bases short, with 13 bases between. CDR3 DNA: TGCGCCAGCAGCTGGACGCCCCGGGACGGGGAGCTGTTTTTT. Its translation is CASSWTPRDGELFF. The full variable domain, completed using reference TRBV5-1 and TRBJ2-2, is KAGVTQTPRYLIKTRGQQVTLSCSPISGHRSVSWYQQTPGQGLQFLFEYFSETQRNKGNFPGRFSGRQFSNSRSEMNVSTLELGDSALYLCASSWTPRDGELFFGEGSRLTVL.

This clonotype came up many times. This rearrangement joins TRBV28 to TRBJ1-1; no firm D call. CDR1 and CDR2 (germline): MDHEN, SYDVKM. V shed 5 bases and J shed 10 bases, with 17 bases lying between them. The CDR3 runs to 13 residues. CDR3 sequence (DNA): TGTGCCAGCAGTCCCCCTTCTTTATGGTTAGCTTTCTTT. Its protein is CASSPPSLWLAFF.

This clonotype was seen at least ten times. V gene TRBV20-1 combines with J gene TRBJ1-5; unclear D gene. The CDR3 extends over 14 amino acids. Germline V gene sequence: CDR1 DFQATT, CDR2 SNEGSKA (reference sequence). V was pared by 0 bases and J by 6 bases, with 12 bases between. CDR3 sequence reads: CSARDYKGPQPQHF. The CDR3 region has the DNA TGCAGTGCTAGAGATTATAAAGGGCCTCAGCCCCAGCATTTT.

This clonotype was seen ten or more times. This sequence joins TRBV9 and TRBJ2-4; 8 nucleotides line up with TRBD2. Germline CDR1 reads SGDLS; CDR2 reads YYNGEE. The CDR3 has 18 residues. V was clipped by 4 bases and J by 3 bases; unmatched bases: 15. CDR3 residues: CASSPHLGVAGNKNIQYF. CDR3 bases: TGTGCCAGCAGCCCTCATTTAGGAGTAGCGGGAAACAAAAACATTCAGTACTTC.

The gene calls are TRBV27 and TRBJ2-6; TRBD1 might be the D (5 bases). Germline V gene lookup returns CDR1 MNHEY and CDR2 SMNVEV (reference sequence). Trimming cost V 5 bases and J 4 bases, with 12 bases left between them. The CDR3 has 15 amino acids. The CDR3 DNA is TGTGCCAGCAGTCAATATGGGGCCGGGGCCAACGTCCTGACTTTC. It specifies CASSQYGAGANVLTF. Full variable domain (remainder filled in from reference TRBV27 and TRBJ2-6): EAQVTQNPRYLITVTGKKLTVTCSQNMNHEYMSWYRQDPGLGLRQIYYSMNVEVTDKGDVPEGYKVSRKEKRNFPLILESPSPNQTSLYFCASSQYGAGANVLTFGAGSRLTVL.

This clonotype occurred many times. The CDR3 coding sequence is TGTGCCAGCAGTCGCCAGGGGGCTAAGACTGAAGCTTTCTTT. Translation: CASSRQGAKTEAFF. The chain couples TRBV12-3 or TRBV12-4 to TRBJ1-1, with 8 positions matching TRBD1. This CDR3 contains 14 residues. Trimming took 5 bases from V and 5 from J; bases not matched to a gene: 7.

This clonotype showed up many times. The chain is built from TRBV2 and TRBJ2-5, with TRBD1 identical over 12 bases. The CDR3 totals 17 residues. Germline V gene sequence: CDR1 SNHLY, CDR2 FYNNEI. Germline trimming cut 3 bases from V and 4 bases from J; bases unmatched to any gene: 9. CDR3 protein: CASSDHLGQGAGETQYF. In DNA, the CDR3 is TGTGCCAGCAGTGACCACCTGGGACAGGGGGCTGGAGAGACCCAGTACTTC.

This clonotype was seen only a few times. The rearrangement uses TRBV28 and TRBJ2-6, with D tentatively TRBD1 or TRBD2 (5 bases each). Deletions cut 7 bases from V and 0 bases from J, with 7 bases between. The CDR3 consists of 14 residues. Germline V gene lookup returns CDR1 MDHEN and CDR2 SYDVKM. DNA for the CDR3: TGTGCCAGCAATGGGGGCTCTGGGGCCAACGTCCTGACTTTC. This translates into CASNGGSGANVLTF.

In its sample, this clonotype was seen many times. V is TRBV20-1 and J is TRBJ2-7; D could derive from TRBD1 or TRBD2 (5 bases each). Trimming pared 0 bases from V and 0 bases from J, leaving 18 bases between. The CDR3 contains 17 residues. Looked up from germline, CDR1 is DFQATT and CDR2 is SNEGSKA (reference sequence). CDR3 bases: TGCAGTGCTAGAGATCCCCTAGGGACGGCTAGCTCCTACGAGCAGTACTTC. Its translation: CSARDPLGTASSYEQYF.

This clonotype was picked up many times. V and J are TRBV15 and TRBJ2-5; 7 bases line up with TRBD1. Germline CDR1 LNHNV, CDR2 YYDKDF (reference sequence). With V trimmed by 1 base and J by 2 bases, 1 base remained unmatched. This CDR3 comprises 14 residues. CDR3 protein: CATSRAGGQETQYF. In DNA form, the CDR3 reads TGTGCCACCAGCAGAGCAGGGGGTCAAGAGACCCAGTACTTC.

The gene calls are TRBV7-8 and TRBJ2-2, with 8 bases that match TRBD2. The CDR3 is 17 residues long. Germline trimming cut 2 bases from V and 6 bases from J; bases unmatched to any gene: 11. CDR1 is SGHVS, CDR2 FQNEAQ, per germline. CDR3 nucleotide sequence: TGTGCCAGCAGCTTAAGGTTGTTCCGGGAGGGCCCCGGGGAGCTGTTTTTT. Its protein product is CASSLRLFREGPGELFF.

At least ten counts were recorded for this clonotype. The J gene is TRBJ1-1, the V gene TRBV30; D is uncertain. The CDR3 is made up of 13 amino acids. Trimming removed 5 bases from V and 4 bases from J, with 14 bases in between. Germline V gene data show CDR1 as GTSNPN and CDR2 as SVGIG (reference sequence). The CDR3 region has the DNA TGTGCCTGGGGGCGCGGGCAACCCACTGAAGCTTTCTTT. It specifies CAWGRGQPTEAFF.

This clonotype was observed many times. The chain has TRBV19 and TRBJ1-1; no clear D. The CDR3 has 13 residues. Germline assignment: CDR1 LNHDA and CDR2 SQIVND (reference sequence). The V gene lost 5 bases and the J gene lost 2 bases, with 9 bases spanning the gap. DNA of the CDR3: TGTGCCAGTAGTTCTCTTAGAAACACTGAAGCTTTCTTT. It translates to CASSSLRNTEAFF.

The chain links TRBV20-1 to TRBJ2-7; 7 nucleotides line up with TRBD2. The CDR3 contains 13 residues. The ends lost 5 bases at V and 5 bases at J; junction bases unmatched: 9. Germline values: CDR1 DFQATT, CDR2 SNEGSKA (reference sequence). CDR3 protein: CSAPSGPGDEQYF. CDR3 sequence (DNA): TGCAGTGCTCCTAGCGGCCCTGGAGACGAGCAGTACTTC.

This clonotype was found many times. The CDR3: CASTQDRSNTEAFF. The CDR3 DNA reads as TGTGCCAGTACCCAGGACAGGTCAAACACTGAAGCTTTCTTT. V gene TRBV19 combines with J gene TRBJ1-1; 7 bases agree with TRBD1. V trimming: 7 bases; J trimming: 2 bases; junction bases outside the gene matches: 7. Germline V lookup: CDR1 LNHDA, CDR2 SQIVND (reference sequence). This CDR3 is built from 14 residues.

CDR3 sequence: CASSSRWASGLQETQYF. CDR3 DNA: TGCGCCAGCAGCTCTAGATGGGCTAGCGGGCTCCAAGAGACCCAGTACTTC. The chain links TRBV5-1 to TRBJ2-5; 8 nucleotides align to TRBD2. Germline CDR1 and CDR2: SGHRS and YFSETQ. The V segment lost 3 bases and the J segment 1 base; nucleotides outside the gene matches: 11. The CDR3 runs 17 residues.

The table lists this clonotype with many counts. The genes are TRBV20-1 and TRBJ2-7; D is possibly TRBD1 (6 bases). Germline lookup yields CDR1 DFQATT and CDR2 SNEGSKA (reference sequence). The CDR3 is 16 amino acids. V was cut by 2 bases and J by 6 bases, with 23 bases left in between. CDR3 bases: TGCAGTGCTAGACTTCTGCTGGGGGACATAAAACCCGAGCAGTACTTC. It translates to CSARLLLGDIKPEQYF.

This chain connects TRBV20-1 to TRBJ2-7; 12 bases align to TRBD1. The CDR3 has 14 residues. V was pared by 6 bases and J by 7 bases, with 10 bases of the junction left unmatched. Germline V gives CDR1 DFQATT, CDR2 SNEGSKA (reference sequence). The CDR3 is CSASGDRGLGEQYF. In DNA, the CDR3 is TGCAGTGCCAGCGGGGACAGGGGGCTGGGGGAGCAGTACTTC.

In its sample, this clonotype was seen many times. The V and J genes are TRBV12-3 or TRBV12-4 and TRBJ2-7; 7 bases map to TRBD2. The junction had 3 bases not matched to a gene; V was cut back by 4 bases and J by 0 bases. CDR3 size: 14 residues. The CDR3 reads CASSWASGSYEQYF. The CDR3 coding sequence is TGTGCCAGCAGTTGGGCTAGCGGCTCCTACGAGCAGTACTTC.

This clonotype was recorded at least ten times. The chain employs TRBV10-3 and TRBJ2-2; 8 nucleotides align to TRBD1. The ends lost 2 bases at V and 1 base at J; junction bases unmatched: 3. Germline loops: CDR1 ENHRY, CDR2 SYGVKD. The CDR3 extends over 16 amino acids. The chain's CDR3 is CAISERTGQNTGELFF. DNA of the CDR3: TGTGCCATCAGTGAGCGGACAGGGCAGAACACCGGGGAGCTGTTTTTT.